Reported below is one T cell receptor (beta chain). The CDR3 is 14 residues long. The germline gives CDR1 LNHDA, CDR2 SQIVND (reference sequence). V lost 7 bases, J lost 2 bases, and 14 bases lay in between. The sample originates from a study of T cells in Graves' hyperthyroidism and ophthalmopathy. TCR beta CDR3 sequences were amplified from RNA transcripts. Researchers ran a first-round RT-PCR on the TCR CDR3 using the HTBI primer set. TCRdb processed the multiplex PCR reads anew with MiXCR; each CDR3 protein has one entry. The table includes over 700,000 distinct CDR3 sequences, about 38% detected once.

The clonotype was recovered from a man aged 18 to 30 with Graves' hyperthyroidism. Sequencing was performed on blood. V is TRBV19 and J is TRBJ1-2, with D perhaps TRBD1 (5 bases). The CDR3 spells CASTLYGANYGYTF. The CDR3, as DNA: TGTGCCAGTACCCTCTACGGGGCGAACTATGGCTACACCTTC.